This T cell receptor beta chain was identified in a study of blood T cell repertoires in COVID-19. About the study: Researchers got acute and convalescent COVID-19 samples from the United States, Italy and Spain.

The CDR3 is 14 residues long. With 7 bases clipped from V and 6 bases from J, the junction kept 10 bases outside the gene matches. Germline loops: CDR1 SQVTM, CDR2 ANQGSEA. Residents of 24 US areas, aged roughly 18 to 89 years, made up the participants. Only in-frame clones appear in the TCRdb table, and some are missing; sequencing was by immunoSEQ multiplex PCR. The table includes 300,000 to 350,000 clones, roughly nine tenths detected once. This receptor was obtained from a woman aged 25-40 years who had been exposed to COVID-19. The sample consisted of PBMCs or T cells enriched from blood (not recorded which). V usage is TRBV29-1 and J usage is TRBJ2-1; 9 bases match TRBD2. The CDR3 DNA reads TGCAGCGCCCAGGGGCGGGGGGGCGGCAATGAGCAGTTCTTC. Residues: CSAQGRGGGNEQFF.